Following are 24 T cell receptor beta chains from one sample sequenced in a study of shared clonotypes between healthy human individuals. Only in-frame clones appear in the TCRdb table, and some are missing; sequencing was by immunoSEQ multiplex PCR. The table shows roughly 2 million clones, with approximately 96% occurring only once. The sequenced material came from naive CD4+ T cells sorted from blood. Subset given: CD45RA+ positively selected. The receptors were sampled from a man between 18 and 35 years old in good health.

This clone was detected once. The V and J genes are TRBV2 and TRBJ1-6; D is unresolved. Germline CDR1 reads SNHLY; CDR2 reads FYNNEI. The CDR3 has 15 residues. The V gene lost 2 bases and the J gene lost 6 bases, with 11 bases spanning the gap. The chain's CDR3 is CASSERGLSNSPLHF. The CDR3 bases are TGTGCCAGCAGTGAAAGAGGGCTTTCTAATTCACCCCTCCACTTT.

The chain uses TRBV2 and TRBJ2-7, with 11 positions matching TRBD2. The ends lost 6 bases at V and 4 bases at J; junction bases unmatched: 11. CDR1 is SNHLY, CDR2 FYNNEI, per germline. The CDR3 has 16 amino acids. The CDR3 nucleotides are TGTGCCAGCAGAGAGAACGGACTAGCGGGCGATTACGAGCAGTACTTC. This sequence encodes CASRENGLAGDYEQYF.

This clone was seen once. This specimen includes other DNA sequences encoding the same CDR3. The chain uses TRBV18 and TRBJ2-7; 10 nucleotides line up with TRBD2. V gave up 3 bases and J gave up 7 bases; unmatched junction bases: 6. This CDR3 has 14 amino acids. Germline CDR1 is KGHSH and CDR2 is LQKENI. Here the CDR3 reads CASSPLAGEGEQYF. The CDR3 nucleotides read TGTGCCAGCTCACCTCTAGCGGGAGAAGGTGAGCAGTACTTC.

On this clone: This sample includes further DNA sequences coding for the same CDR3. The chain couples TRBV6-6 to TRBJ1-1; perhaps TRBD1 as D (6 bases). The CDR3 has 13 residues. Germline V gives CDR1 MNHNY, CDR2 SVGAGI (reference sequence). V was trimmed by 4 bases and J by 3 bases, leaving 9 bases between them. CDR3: CASSLQGYTEAFF. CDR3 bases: TGTGCCAGCAGTTTACAGGGATACACTGAAGCTTTCTTT.

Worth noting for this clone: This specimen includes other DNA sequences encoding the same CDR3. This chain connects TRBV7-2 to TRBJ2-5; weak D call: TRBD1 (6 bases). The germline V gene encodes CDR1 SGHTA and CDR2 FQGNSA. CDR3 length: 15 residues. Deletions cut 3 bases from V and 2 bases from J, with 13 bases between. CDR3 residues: CASSLMGQGQETQYF. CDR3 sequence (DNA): TGTGCCAGCAGCTTGATGGGGCAGGGGCAAGAGACCCAGTACTTC.

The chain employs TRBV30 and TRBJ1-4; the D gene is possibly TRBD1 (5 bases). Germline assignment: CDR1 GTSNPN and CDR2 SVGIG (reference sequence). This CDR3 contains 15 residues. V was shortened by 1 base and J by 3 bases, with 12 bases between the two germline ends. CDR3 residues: CAWSAQGGANEKLFF. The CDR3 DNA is TGTGCCTGGAGTGCCCAGGGAGGGGCTAATGAAAAACTGTTTTTT.

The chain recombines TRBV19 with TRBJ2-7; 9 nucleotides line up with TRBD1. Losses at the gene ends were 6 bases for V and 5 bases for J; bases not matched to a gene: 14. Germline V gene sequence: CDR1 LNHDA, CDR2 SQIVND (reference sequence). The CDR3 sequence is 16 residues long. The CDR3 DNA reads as TGTGCCAGTAGCTCGATGGGACAGGGAGCTGTAAACGAGCAGTACTTC. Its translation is CASSSMGQGAVNEQYF.

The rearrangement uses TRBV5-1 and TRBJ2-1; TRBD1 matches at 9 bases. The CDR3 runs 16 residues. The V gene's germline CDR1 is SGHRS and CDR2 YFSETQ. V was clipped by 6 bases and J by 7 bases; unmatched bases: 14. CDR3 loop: CASTGTGSTVINEQFF. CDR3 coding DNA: TGCGCCAGCACCGGGACAGGGTCTACCGTAATAAATGAGCAGTTCTTC.

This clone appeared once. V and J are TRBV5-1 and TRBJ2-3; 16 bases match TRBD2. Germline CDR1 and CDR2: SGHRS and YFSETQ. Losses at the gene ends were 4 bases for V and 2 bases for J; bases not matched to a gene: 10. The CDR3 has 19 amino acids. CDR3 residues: CASSLAGTSGRAVTDTQYF. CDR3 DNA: TGCGCCAGCAGCCTCGCCGGGACTAGCGGGAGGGCTGTCACAGATACGCAGTATTTT.

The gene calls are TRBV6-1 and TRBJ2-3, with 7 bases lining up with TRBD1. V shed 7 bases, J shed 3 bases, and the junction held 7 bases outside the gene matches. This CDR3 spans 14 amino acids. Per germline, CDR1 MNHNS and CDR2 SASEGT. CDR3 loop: CASIIGGSTDTQYF. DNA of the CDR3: TGTGCCAGCATTATAGGGGGCTCGACAGATACGCAGTATTTT.

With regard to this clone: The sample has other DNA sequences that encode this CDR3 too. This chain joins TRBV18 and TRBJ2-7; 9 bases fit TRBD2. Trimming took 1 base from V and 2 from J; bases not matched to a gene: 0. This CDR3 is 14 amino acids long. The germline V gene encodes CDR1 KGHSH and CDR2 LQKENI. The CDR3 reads CASSPLAGAYEQYF. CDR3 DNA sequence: TGTGCCAGCTCACCACTAGCGGGGGCCTACGAGCAGTACTTC.

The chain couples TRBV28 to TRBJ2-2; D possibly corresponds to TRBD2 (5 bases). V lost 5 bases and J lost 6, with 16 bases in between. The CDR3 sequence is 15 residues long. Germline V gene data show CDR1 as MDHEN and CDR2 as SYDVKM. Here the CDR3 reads CASSLSGSGSGELFF. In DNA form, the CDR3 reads TGTGCCAGCAGTCTATCGGGCTCGGGGTCCGGGGAGCTGTTTTTT.

CDR3 loop: CASSLLAGLGGYTF. The CDR3 DNA is TGTGCCAGCAGTTTATTGGCAGGGCTCGGTGGCTACACCTTC. This chain links TRBV27 with TRBJ1-2, with D perhaps TRBD1 (5 bases). CDR1 is MNHEY, CDR2 SMNVEV, per germline (reference sequence). Deletions cut 1 base from V and 7 bases from J, with 13 bases between. The CDR3 runs to 14 residues.

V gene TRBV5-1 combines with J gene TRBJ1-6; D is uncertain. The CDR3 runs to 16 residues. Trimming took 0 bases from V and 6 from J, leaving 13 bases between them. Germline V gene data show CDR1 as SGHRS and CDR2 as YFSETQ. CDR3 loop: CASSLGSGVSNSPLHF. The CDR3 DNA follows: TGCGCCAGCAGCTTGGGGTCTGGGGTGTCTAATTCACCCCTCCACTTT.

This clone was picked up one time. This chain's CDR3 is CASSYGVGWSDEQYF. In DNA form, the CDR3 reads TGTGCCAGCAGTTACGGGGTAGGGTGGAGCGACGAGCAGTACTTC. The rearrangement joins TRBV6-5 to TRBJ2-7; D unclear. Trimming took 2 bases from V and 5 from J, leaving 16 bases between them. The CDR3 totals 15 residues. Germline V gene sequence: CDR1 MNHEY, CDR2 SVGAGI.

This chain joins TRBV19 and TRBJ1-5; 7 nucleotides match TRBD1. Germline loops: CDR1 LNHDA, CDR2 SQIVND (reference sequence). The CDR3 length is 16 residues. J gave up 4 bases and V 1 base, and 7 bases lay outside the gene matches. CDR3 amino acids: CASSIAQGERNQPQHF. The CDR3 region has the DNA TGTGCCAGTAGTATAGCTCAGGGGGAACGAAATCAGCCCCAGCATTTT.

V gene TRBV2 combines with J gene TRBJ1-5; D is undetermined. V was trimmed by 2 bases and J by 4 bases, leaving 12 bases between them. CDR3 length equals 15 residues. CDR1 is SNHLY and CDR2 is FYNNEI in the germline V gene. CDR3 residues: CASSEMGWGNQPQHF. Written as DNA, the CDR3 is TGTGCCAGCAGTGAAATGGGGTGGGGAAATCAGCCCCAGCATTTT.

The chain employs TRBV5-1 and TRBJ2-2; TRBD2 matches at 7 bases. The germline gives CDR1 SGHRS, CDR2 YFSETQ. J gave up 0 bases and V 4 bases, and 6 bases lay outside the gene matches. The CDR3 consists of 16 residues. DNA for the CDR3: TGCGCCAGCAGCCGGACGGGGGGTCCGAACACCGGGGAGCTGTTTTTT. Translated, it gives CASSRTGGPNTGELFF.

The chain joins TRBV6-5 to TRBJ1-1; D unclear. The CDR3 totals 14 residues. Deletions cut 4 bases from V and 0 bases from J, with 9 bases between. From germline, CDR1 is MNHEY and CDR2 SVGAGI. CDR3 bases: TGTGCCAGCAGTTCCCCGGCCGTGAACACTGAAGCTTTCTTT. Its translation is CASSSPAVNTEAFF.

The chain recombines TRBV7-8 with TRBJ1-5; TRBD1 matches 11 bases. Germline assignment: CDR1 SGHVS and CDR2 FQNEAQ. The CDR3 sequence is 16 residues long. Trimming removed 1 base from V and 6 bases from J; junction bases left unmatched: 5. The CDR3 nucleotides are TGTGCCAGCAGCTTAGAATATGGGACAGGGGGTCAGCCCCAGCATTTT. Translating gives CASSLEYGTGGQPQHF.

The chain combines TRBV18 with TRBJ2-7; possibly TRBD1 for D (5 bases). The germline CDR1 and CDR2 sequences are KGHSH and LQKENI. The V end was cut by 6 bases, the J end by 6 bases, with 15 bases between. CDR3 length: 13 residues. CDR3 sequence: CASSRSVQGEQYF. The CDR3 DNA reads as TGTGCCAGCTCCCGCTCGGTCCAGGGCGAGCAGTACTTC.

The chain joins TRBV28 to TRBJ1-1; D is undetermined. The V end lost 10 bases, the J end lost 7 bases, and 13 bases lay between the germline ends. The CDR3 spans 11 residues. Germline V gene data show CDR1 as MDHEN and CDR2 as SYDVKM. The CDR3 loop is CATYFRNEAFF. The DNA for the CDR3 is TGTGCCACCTATTTCCGGAATGAAGCTTTCTTT.

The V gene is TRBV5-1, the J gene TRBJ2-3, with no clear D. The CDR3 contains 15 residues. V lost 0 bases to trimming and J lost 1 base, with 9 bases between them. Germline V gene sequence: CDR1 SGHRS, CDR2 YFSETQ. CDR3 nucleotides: TGCGCCAGCAGCTTGGATGCGTTAGGCACAGATACGCAGTATTTT. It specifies CASSLDALGTDTQYF.

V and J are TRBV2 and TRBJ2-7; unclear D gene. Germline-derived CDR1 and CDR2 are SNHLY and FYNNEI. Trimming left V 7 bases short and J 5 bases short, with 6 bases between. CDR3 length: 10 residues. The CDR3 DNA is TGTGCCAGCAAGGGTAACGAGCAGTACTTC. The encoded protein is CASKGNEQYF.